These T cell receptor beta chains were read from a single sample in a study of blood T cell repertoires in COVID-19. Assay: immunoSEQ multiplex PCR; the TCRdb copy retains only in-frame clones and omits some. In the table there are 50,000 or so clones, 79% of which are singletons. What was sequenced was peripheral blood. Source of these receptors: a man between 65 and 79 years old with acute or convalescent COVID-19. Each CDR3 is given with its conserved first and last residue. D genes are given only for firm matches. Not all rows give a size; the values are once, few, many and, for expanded clones, a class.

j_call | v_call | clone_size | d_call | cdr3_nt | cdr3_aa
TRBJ2-3 | TRBV19 | . | . | TGTGCCAGTAGTGATCGGGATACGCAGTATTTT | CASSDRDTQYF
TRBJ2-1 | TRBV5-1 | . | TRBD1 | TGCGCCAGCAGCTTGGGGACAGGGAATTACAATGAGCAGTTCTTC | CASSLGTGNYNEQFF
TRBJ1-2 | TRBV27 | . | TRBD1 | TGTGCCAGCAGTTTATCCCTGGGGGACAGGGTAAGCGATGGCTACACCTTC | CASSLSLGDRVSDGYTF
TRBJ1-1 | TRBV9 | . | . | TGTGCCAGCAGCGTAGGACAAACGAACACTGAAGCTTTCTTT | CASSVGQTNTEAFF
TRBJ2-7 | TRBV6-5 | once | TRBD2 | TGTGCCAGCAGTAGCACTAGCGGGAGGCCCTTGAAGCAGTACTTC | CASSSTSGRPLKQYF
TRBJ2-2 | TRBV5-1 | . | TRBD1 | TGCGCCAGCAGCCCCCGACGGGCAGGACAGGGCTTCAGGGAGCTGTTTTTT | CASSPRRAGQGFRELFF
TRBJ2-5 | TRBV5-1 | . | . | TGCGCCAGCAGCTTGTCTGGGTCCAGGCCCCAAGAGACCCAGTACTTC | CASSLSGSRPQETQYF
TRBJ2-7 | TRBV28 | . | TRBD2 | TGTGCCAGCAGTTTTTTTACGTCCGGGGGGGGCTACGAGCAGTACTTC | CASSFFTSGGGYEQYF
TRBJ2-7 | TRBV9 | . | TRBD2 | TGTGCCAGCAGCCTACCTAGCGGGAGTGCCTCTGGGGAGCAGTACTTC | CASSLPSGSASGEQYF
TRBJ1-1 | TRBV11-1 | . | TRBD1 | TGTGCCAGCAGATTTAACAGGGGGGGGACTGAAGCTTTCTTT | CASRFNRGGTEAFF